The 28 T cell receptor beta chains given below trace back to one sample, sequenced in a study of blood T cell repertoires in COVID-19. Clones were read by immunoSEQ multiplex PCR, and TCRdb kept only the in-frame ones, dropping some. The sample contains 55,000 to 65,000 clones, roughly nine tenths of which appear only once. The sequenced sample consisted of peripheral blood. The receptors derive from a woman aged 60-75 years with COVID-19, enrolled during active disease.

The chain carries TRBV4-1 and TRBJ1-1, with 9 bases matching TRBD1. Losses at the gene ends were 3 bases for V and 1 base for J; bases not matched to a gene: 3. The length of the CDR3 is 15 residues. CDR1 MGHRA and CDR2 YSYEKL come from the germline V gene. CDR3 amino acids: CASSHETGGNTEAFF. The CDR3 nucleotides are TGCGCCAGCAGCCATGAGACAGGGGGGAACACTGAAGCTTTCTTT.

The rearrangement joins TRBV7-8 to TRBJ1-5, with 8 positions matching TRBD1. With V trimmed by 1 base and J by 5 bases, 4 bases remained unmatched. CDR3 size: 15 residues. From germline, CDR1 is SGHVS and CDR2 FQNEAQ. The CDR3 protein is CASSLGTGMYQPQHF. DNA for the CDR3: TGTGCCAGCAGCTTAGGGACAGGGATGTATCAGCCCCAGCATTTT. The variable domain in full, completed from reference TRBV7-8 and TRBJ1-5, reads GAGVSQSPRYKVAKRGQDVALRCDPISGHVSLFWYQQALGQGPEFLTYFQNEAQLDKSGLPSDRFFAERPEGSVSTLKIQRTQQEDSAVYLCASSLGTGMYQPQHFGDGTRLSIL.

This clone was observed a handful of times. The chain employs TRBV11-2 and TRBJ2-1, with D possibly TRBD2 on 6 matching bases. V gave up 5 bases and J gave up 7 bases, with 9 bases separating them. The germline gives CDR1 SGHAT, CDR2 FQNNGV. CDR3 size: 12 residues. The CDR3 sequence: CASSVRGNEQFF. The CDR3 nucleotides read TGTGCCAGCAGCGTGCGGGGAAATGAGCAGTTCTTC. Based on the CDR3 plus reference TRBV11-2 and TRBJ2-1, the full variable domain is EAGVAQSPRYKIIEKRQSVAFWCNPISGHATLYWYQQILGQGPKLLIQFQNNGVVDDSQLPKDRFSAERLKGVDSTLKIQPAKLEDSAVYLCASSVRGNEQFFGPGTRLTVL.

V gene TRBV27 combines with J gene TRBJ2-2; possibly TRBD2 for D (5 bases). CDR1 is MNHEY and CDR2 is SMNVEV in the germline V gene (reference sequence). CDR3 length equals 15 residues. V was clipped by 3 bases and J by 0 bases, with 8 bases between them. As DNA, the CDR3 is TGTGCCAGCAGTTTTGGCGGGTCGAACACCGGGGAGCTGTTTTTT. It codes for CASSFGGSNTGELFF.

The gene calls are TRBV28 and TRBJ1-4; TRBD1 might be the D (5 bases). With 6 bases removed from V and 5 bases from J, the gap between germline ends came to 13 bases. The CDR3 sequence is 14 residues long. Germline CDR1 is MDHEN and CDR2 is SYDVKM. For the CDR3, the DNA is TGTGCCAGCAGCACTGGACAACTAAATGAAAAACTGTTTTTT. It encodes CASSTGQLNEKLFF.

The V gene is TRBV11-3, the J gene TRBJ2-7; D perhaps matches TRBD2 (6 bases). Trimming took 7 bases from V and 3 from J, leaving 13 bases between them. Germline values: CDR1 SGHNT, CDR2 YENEEA. This CDR3 contains 13 residues. The CDR3 reads CASTHRGGYEQYF. The CDR3 DNA follows: TGTGCCAGCACTCATAGGGGAGGCTACGAGCAGTACTTC.

This CDR3 is CASSPRTGPKNTEAFF. The CDR3 DNA reads TGTGCCAGTAGTCCTCGGACAGGCCCAAAGAACACTGAAGCTTTCTTT. The chain uses TRBV19 and TRBJ1-1; 7 bases align to TRBD1. Germline values: CDR1 LNHDA, CDR2 SQIVND (reference sequence). The CDR3 is 16 residues long. V lost 5 bases and J lost 1; bases outside the gene matches: 10.

V usage is TRBV4-1 and J usage is TRBJ1-2, with 7 nucleotides matching TRBD1. V was clipped by 1 base and J by 8 bases; unmatched bases: 1. Germline loops: CDR1 MGHRA, CDR2 YSYEKL. The CDR3 is made up of 12 amino acids. CDR3 sequence reads: CASSQADRGYTF. DNA for the CDR3: TGCGCCAGCAGCCAAGCGGACAGGGGCTACACCTTC.

This rearrangement joins TRBV15 to TRBJ1-5; perhaps TRBD1 as D (5 bases). Per germline, CDR1 LNHNV and CDR2 YYDKDF (reference sequence). The V gene lost 0 bases and the J gene lost 0 bases, with 9 bases spanning the gap. The CDR3 is 16 amino acids. The CDR3 DNA sequence: TGTGCCACCAGCAGAGACGGGGGGGTTAGCAATCAGCCCCAGCATTTT. As protein: CATSRDGGVSNQPQHF.

The chain couples TRBV4-1 to TRBJ1-5; 7 nucleotides agree with TRBD1. The germline gives CDR1 MGHRA, CDR2 YSYEKL. This CDR3 has 15 residues. J lost 3 bases, V lost 8 bases, and 10 bases had no gene match. CDR3 protein: CASSPPGQPNQPQHF. CDR3 coding DNA: TGCGCCAGCTCCCCTCCGGGACAGCCCAATCAGCCCCAGCATTTT.

The V call is TRBV30, the J call TRBJ1-4, with unresolved D. V lost 5 bases and J lost 5, with 15 bases in between. Germline CDR1 GTSNPN, CDR2 SVGIG (reference sequence). The CDR3 is 14 residues long. In nucleotides, the CDR3 is TGTGCCTGGGGCCAGAGAGACTTAAATGAAAAACTGTTTTTT. Its translation: CAWGQRDLNEKLFF.

This clone was seen a handful of times. V is TRBV28 and J is TRBJ1-5; no clear D. This CDR3 region has 11 residues. With 8 bases removed from V and 5 bases from J, the gap between germline ends came to 7 bases. Germline V gene sequence: CDR1 MDHEN, CDR2 SYDVKM. CDR3 DNA: TGTGCCAGCGAGGGAGATCAGCCCCAGCATTTT. This encodes CASEGDQPQHF.

This clone was seen once. The V call is TRBV9, the J call TRBJ2-2, with a tentative D call TRBD1 (6 bases). CDR1 and CDR2 (germline): SGDLS, YYNGEE. The CDR3 has 16 amino acids. Trimming removed 0 bases from V and 4 bases from J, with 13 bases in between. CDR3: CASSVAGARVTGELFF. CDR3 bases: TGTGCCAGCAGCGTAGCAGGGGCGCGGGTCACCGGGGAGCTGTTTTTT.

The rearrangement joins TRBV6-5 to TRBJ2-2; no clear D gene. Germline V gene data show CDR1 as MNHEY and CDR2 as SVGAGI. Trimming took off 7 bases at V and 4 bases at J, with 10 bases between the two ends. The length of the CDR3 is 13 residues. The CDR3 protein is CASTPYSTGELFF. The DNA for the CDR3 is TGTGCCAGCACGCCCTATTCCACCGGGGAGCTGTTTTTT.

The chain recombines TRBV30 with TRBJ1-3; D uncertain. V shed 7 bases and J shed 3 bases, with 13 bases lying between them. CDR3 size: 13 residues. The germline CDR1 and CDR2 sequences are GTSNPN and SVGIG (reference sequence). CDR3 DNA: TGTGCCTCCTCCCGGGGAGGTGGAAACACCATATATTTT. It is translated as CASSRGGGNTIYF. The full variable domain, in which reference TRBV30 and TRBJ1-3 provide the parts outside the CDR3, is SQTIHQWPATLVQPVGSPLSLECTVEGTSNPNLYWYRQAAGRGLQLLFYSVGIGQISSEVPQNLSASRPQDRQFILSSKKLLLSDSGFYLCASSRGGGNTIYFGEGSWLTVV.

The table lists this clone with a count of one. The rearrangement links TRBV9 to TRBJ2-3; 8 nucleotides agree with TRBD2. CDR3 length: 15 amino acids. CDR1 is SGDLS and CDR2 is YYNGEE in the germline V gene. The J segment lost 1 base and the V segment lost 3 bases, leaving 4 bases of the junction unmatched. CDR3 residues: CASSARSGGTDTQYF. CDR3 sequence (DNA): TGTGCCAGCAGCGCCCGTAGCGGGGGCACAGATACGCAGTATTTT.

V is TRBV18 and J is TRBJ1-5; possibly TRBD1 for D (6 bases). Per the germline V gene, CDR1 is KGHSH and CDR2 is LQKENI. The CDR3 contains 15 residues. V was trimmed by 3 bases and J by 9 bases, leaving 18 bases between them. The CDR3 protein is CASSPIGDPGAPQHF. CDR3 DNA sequence: TGTGCCAGCTCACCCATAGGGGACCCAGGGGCGCCCCAGCATTTT.

The V gene is TRBV5-8, the J gene TRBJ2-2, with 8 bases that match TRBD2. This CDR3 comprises 15 residues. With 5 bases clipped from V and 5 bases from J, the junction kept 8 bases outside the gene matches. Looked up from germline, CDR1 is SGHTS and CDR2 is YDEGEE. This CDR3 reads CASSRGLVRTGELFF. The CDR3 region has the DNA TGTGCCAGCAGTAGGGGACTAGTAAGGACCGGGGAGCTGTTTTTT.

Written as DNA, the CDR3 is TGTGCCAGTAGTATTGAGACAGGGGGTTCACCCCTCCACTTT. Protein: CASSIETGGSPLHF. The chain combines TRBV19 with TRBJ1-6; 9 nucleotides align to TRBD1. This CDR3 contains 14 residues. Germline V CDR1 and CDR2: LNHDA, SQIVND (reference sequence). The V gene end was trimmed by 3 bases and the J gene end by 9 bases; junction bases not matched to a gene: 3.

The rearrangement links TRBV29-1 to TRBJ1-2; the match to TRBD1 covers 7 bases. The CDR3 covers 12 residues. V lost 4 bases, J lost 4 bases, and 3 bases stayed unmatched. Germline V lookup: CDR1 SQVTM, CDR2 ANQGSEA. The CDR3 protein is CSVADRSYGYTF. The CDR3 DNA sequence: TGCAGCGTTGCGGACAGGTCCTATGGCTACACCTTC.

This chain connects TRBV9 to TRBJ1-2; D perhaps matches TRBD1 (6 bases). V lost 4 bases and J 3 bases, leaving 19 bases between the germline ends. Germline CDR1 reads SGDLS; CDR2 reads YYNGEE. The CDR3 consists of 16 residues. CDR3 bases: TGTGCCAGCAGCCCTCAGATTGATGGGGGCCACTATGGCTACACCTTC. This sequence encodes CASSPQIDGGHYGYTF. Variable domain in full (rest from reference TRBV9 and TRBJ1-2): DSGVTQTPKHLITATGQRVTLRCSPRSGDLSVYWYQQSLDQGLQFLIQYYNGEERAKGNILERFSAQQFPDLHSELNLSSLELGDSALYFCASSPQIDGGHYGYTFGSGTRLTVV.

The gene calls are TRBV5-1 and TRBJ1-5; TRBD1 agrees at 10 bases. The V segment lost 4 bases and the J segment 3 bases; nucleotides outside the gene matches: 4. The CDR3 spans 15 residues. Germline lookup yields CDR1 SGHRS and CDR2 YFSETQ. CDR3 residues: CASSLGTGDNQPQHF. CDR3 DNA: TGCGCCAGCAGCCTCGGGACAGGGGACAATCAGCCCCAGCATTTT.

The V and J genes are TRBV7-9 and TRBJ1-2; TRBD1 aligns across 8 bases. This CDR3 region has 13 residues. The V and J ends lost 5 bases and 6 bases, in that order; junction bases with no gene match: 5. Germline V lookup: CDR1 SEHNR, CDR2 FQNEAQ (reference sequence). CDR3 amino acids: CASSIAGGDGYTF. The CDR3 nucleotides are TGTGCCAGCAGCATCGCAGGGGGCGATGGCTACACCTTC. The variable domain in full, with the rest retrieved from reference TRBV7-9 and TRBJ1-2, is DTGVSQNPRHKITKRGQNVTFRCDPISEHNRLYWYRQTLGQGPEFLTYFQNEAQLEKSRLLSDRFSAERPKGSFSTLEIQRTEQGDSAMYLCASSIAGGDGYTFGSGTRLTVV.

The rearrangement joins TRBV7-2 to TRBJ2-1; the match to TRBD1 covers 9 bases. Trimming removed 5 bases from V and 15 bases from J; junction bases left unmatched: 11. The germline CDR1 and CDR2 sequences are SGHTA and FQGNSA. The CDR3 consists of 13 residues. As DNA, the CDR3 is TGTGCCAGCAGCCCGTTGGGACAGGGCAGGCGGTTCTTC. It encodes CASSPLGQGRRFF.

This chain uses TRBV18 with TRBJ2-7, with 9 bases aligning to TRBD1. V shed 5 bases, J shed 3 bases, and the junction held 8 bases outside the gene matches. The germline gives CDR1 KGHSH, CDR2 LQKENI. CDR3 length equals 15 residues. CDR3 region: CASSGSGTGHYEQYF. DNA for the CDR3: TGTGCCAGCTCAGGATCCGGGACAGGGCACTACGAGCAGTACTTC.

The chain carries TRBV7-9 and TRBJ2-7; a possible D gene is TRBD2 (6 bases). Germline V gives CDR1 SEHNR, CDR2 FQNEAQ (reference sequence). Trimming cost V 5 bases and J 3 bases, with 14 bases left between them. This CDR3 comprises 14 residues. As DNA, the CDR3 is TGTGCCAGCAGCCCGGAGGGGTTGGACTACGAGCAGTACTTC. It specifies CASSPEGLDYEQYF. Using reference TRBV7-9 and TRBJ2-7 for the parts outside the CDR3, the full variable domain is DTGVSQNPRHKITKRGQNVTFRCDPISEHNRLYWYRQTLGQGPEFLTYFQNEAQLEKSRLLSDRFSAERPKGSFSTLEIQRTEQGDSAMYLCASSPEGLDYEQYFGPGTRLTVT.

The rearrangement uses TRBV11-3 and TRBJ1-1; D not certain. The CDR3 is made up of 12 amino acids. Germline CDR1 reads SGHNT; CDR2 reads YENEEA. Trimming left V 1 base short and J 9 bases short, with 9 bases between. In DNA form, the CDR3 reads TGTGCCAGCAGCTTAGGAGGAGGGAAAGCTTTCTTT. Amino acid sequence: CASSLGGGKAFF.

The chain joins TRBV6-5 to TRBJ2-2; weak D call: TRBD2 (5 bases). In germline, CDR1 is MNHEY, CDR2 SVGAGI. The CDR3 spans 16 residues. Trimming pared 0 bases from V and 3 bases from J, leaving 11 bases between. CDR3 sequence (DNA): TGTGCCAGCAGTTACTCGAGTAGCGCGGACACCGGGGAGCTGTTTTTT. It codes for CASSYSSSADTGELFF.